Sequencing of this T cell receptor beta chain was carried out in a study of cytomegalovirus exposure and HLA in healthy donors. Study information: HLA-typed donors were the source of tens of millions of unique TCRs held in an early data release.

Use of 60 Vbeta and 13 Jbeta primers characterized the PCR. Assay: immunoSEQ multiplex PCR; the TCRdb copy retains only in-frame clones and omits some. The repertoire holds about 160,000 clones, with around 79% as singletons. Healthy individuals who donated bone marrow served as the donors. Note on this clone: Antigen unknown.

Broader study findings: For TCR beta chains, V- and J-gene trimming was later linked to a missense DCLRE1C variant. From TCR beta sequences, most subjects' HLA-A and HLA-B alleles were reportedly predicted accurately.

Germline assignment: CDR1 SGHNT and CDR2 YYREEE (reference sequence). V was trimmed by 4 bases and J by 2 bases, leaving 12 bases between them. This CDR3 is 14 amino acids long. The chain carries TRBV5-4 and TRBJ2-5; D perhaps matches TRBD1 (6 bases). Source material: PBMCs. The sequence was obtained from a man aged 40-49 years in good health and CMV-seronegative. CDR3 bases: TGTGCCAGCAGCCCCGACAGGTATCAAGAGACCCAGTACTTC. This sequence encodes CASSPDRYQETQYF.